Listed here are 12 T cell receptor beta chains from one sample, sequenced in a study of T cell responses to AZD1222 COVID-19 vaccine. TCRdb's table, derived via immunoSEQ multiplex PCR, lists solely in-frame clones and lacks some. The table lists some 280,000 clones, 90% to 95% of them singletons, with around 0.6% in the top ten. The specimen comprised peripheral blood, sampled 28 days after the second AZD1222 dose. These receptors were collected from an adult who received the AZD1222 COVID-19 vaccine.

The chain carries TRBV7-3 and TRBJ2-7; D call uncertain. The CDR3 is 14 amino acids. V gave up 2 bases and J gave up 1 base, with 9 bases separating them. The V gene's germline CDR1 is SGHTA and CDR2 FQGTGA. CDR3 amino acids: CASSLGPGSYEQYF. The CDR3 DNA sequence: TGTGCCAGCAGCTTAGGTCCAGGTTCCTACGAGCAGTACTTC.

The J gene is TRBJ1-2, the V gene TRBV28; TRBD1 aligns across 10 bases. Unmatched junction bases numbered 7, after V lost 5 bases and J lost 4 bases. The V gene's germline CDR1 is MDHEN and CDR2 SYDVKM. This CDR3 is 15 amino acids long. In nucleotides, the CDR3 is TGTGCCAGCAGTCCTGGGGACAGGGGACCCTATGGCTACACCTTC. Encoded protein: CASSPGDRGPYGYTF.

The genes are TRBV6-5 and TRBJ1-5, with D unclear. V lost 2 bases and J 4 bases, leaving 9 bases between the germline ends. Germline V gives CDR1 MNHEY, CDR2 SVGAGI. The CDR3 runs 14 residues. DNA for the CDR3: TGTGCCAGCAGTTACAGGTTCAGGAATCAGCCCCAGCATTTT. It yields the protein CASSYRFRNQPQHF.

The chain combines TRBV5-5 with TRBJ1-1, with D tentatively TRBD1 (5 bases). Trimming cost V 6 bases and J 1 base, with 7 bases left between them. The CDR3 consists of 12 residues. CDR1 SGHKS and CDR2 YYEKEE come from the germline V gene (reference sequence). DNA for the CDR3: TGTGCCAGCATGGGGGGGAACACTGAAGCTTTCTTT. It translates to CASMGGNTEAFF.

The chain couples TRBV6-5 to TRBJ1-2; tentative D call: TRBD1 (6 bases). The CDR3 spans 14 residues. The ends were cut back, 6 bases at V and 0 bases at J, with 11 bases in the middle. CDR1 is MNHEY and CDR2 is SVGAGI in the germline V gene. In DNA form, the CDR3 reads TGTGCCAGCAGCCCGAGGACAGCTAACTATGGCTACACCTTC. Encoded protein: CASSPRTANYGYTF.

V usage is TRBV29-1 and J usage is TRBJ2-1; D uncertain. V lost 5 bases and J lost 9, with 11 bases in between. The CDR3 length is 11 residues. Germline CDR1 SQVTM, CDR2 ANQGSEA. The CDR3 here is CSVPSSGEQFF. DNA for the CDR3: TGCAGCGTTCCTTCTTCCGGTGAGCAGTTCTTC.

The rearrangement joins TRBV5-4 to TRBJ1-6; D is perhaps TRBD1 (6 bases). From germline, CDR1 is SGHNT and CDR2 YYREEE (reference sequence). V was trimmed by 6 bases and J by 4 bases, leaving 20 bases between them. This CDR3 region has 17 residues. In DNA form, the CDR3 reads TGTGCCAGCAACGTAGGGGGTACATCATATTATAATTCACCCCTCCACTTT. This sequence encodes CASNVGGTSYYNSPLHF.

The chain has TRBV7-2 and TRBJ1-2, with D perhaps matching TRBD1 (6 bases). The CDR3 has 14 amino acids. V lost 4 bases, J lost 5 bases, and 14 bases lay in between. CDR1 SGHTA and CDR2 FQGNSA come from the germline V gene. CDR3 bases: TGTGCCAGCAGCTCGGACAGCGCCCTATATGGCTACACCTTC. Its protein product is CASSSDSALYGYTF.

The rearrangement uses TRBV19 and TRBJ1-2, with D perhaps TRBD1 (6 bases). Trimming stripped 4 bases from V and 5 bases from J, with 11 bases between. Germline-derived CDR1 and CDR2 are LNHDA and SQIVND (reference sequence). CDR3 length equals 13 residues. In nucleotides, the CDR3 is TGTGCCAGTAGTACAAACAGGGCGTATGGCTACACCTTC. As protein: CASSTNRAYGYTF.

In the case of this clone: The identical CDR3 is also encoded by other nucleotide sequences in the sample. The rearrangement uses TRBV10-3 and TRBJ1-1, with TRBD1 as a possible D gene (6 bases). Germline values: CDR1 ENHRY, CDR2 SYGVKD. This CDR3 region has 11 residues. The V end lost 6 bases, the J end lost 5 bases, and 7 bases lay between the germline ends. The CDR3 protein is CAISDRTEAFF. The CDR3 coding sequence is TGTGCCATCAGCGACAGGACTGAAGCTTTCTTT.

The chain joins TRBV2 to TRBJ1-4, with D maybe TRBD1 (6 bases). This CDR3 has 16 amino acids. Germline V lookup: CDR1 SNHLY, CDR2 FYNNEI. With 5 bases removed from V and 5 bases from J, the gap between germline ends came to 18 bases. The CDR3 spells CASSSRLMGGNEKLFF. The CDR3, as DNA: TGTGCCAGCAGTTCCCGCCTCATGGGGGGCAATGAAAAACTGTTTTTT.

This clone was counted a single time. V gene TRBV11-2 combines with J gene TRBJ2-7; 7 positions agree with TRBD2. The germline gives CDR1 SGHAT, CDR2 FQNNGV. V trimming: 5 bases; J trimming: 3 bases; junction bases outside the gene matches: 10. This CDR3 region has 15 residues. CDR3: CASSPRGTGGYEQYF. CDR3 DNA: TGTGCCAGCAGCCCTCGGGGGACGGGGGGCTACGAGCAGTACTTC.